There are many counts of the clone carrying this T cell receptor (beta chain). Its antigen remains unknown. After template switching added a universal primer site, the resulting cDNA carried unique molecular identifiers. TCRdb called the 5' RACE reads again in MiXCR, with one record for every CDR3 protein. The sample records approximately 620,000 distinct CDR3 sequences, 8.6% being singletons. This sample stems from a study of identical twins. Overall study findings and caveats: Insertion counts were lower in abundant cord blood beta clonotypes, a trend that memory repertoires did not show.

Per germline, CDR1 SEHNR and CDR2 FQNEAQ (reference sequence). V was trimmed by 1 base and J by 2 bases, leaving 5 bases between them. The CDR3 runs to 14 residues. Healthy Caucasians supplied all donations. The data were also submitted as part of a second study, on yellow fever vaccine responses in identical twins.

This TCR was recovered from a woman aged 18-29 years in good health. This sequence joins TRBV7-9 and TRBJ2-2, with unresolved D. The sequenced sample was PBMCs. Written as DNA, the CDR3 is TGTGCCAGCAGCTTAGACAAAAACACCGGGGAGCTGTTTTTT. Protein product: CASSLDKNTGELFF.